A selection of T cell receptor beta chains follows, all from one sample in a study of cytomegalovirus exposure and HLA in healthy donors. Profiled with immunoSEQ multiplex PCR; TCRdb holds only in-frame clones, not every one. The data show 150,000 to 200,000 clones, 60% to 80% seen once. Sequenced: PBMCs. The receptors stem from a man in his forties or fifties in good health and CMV-seronegative. Each CDR3 is given with its conserved first and last residue.

V,CDR3
TRBV2,CASSVFRTGGNQPQHF
TRBV5-1,CASSPRRQGRNYGYTF
TRBV2,CASRGGGTSYYEQYF
TRBV21-1,CASSTRQVNEKLFF
TRBV14,CASSPQLNTEAFF
TRBV6-1,CASSVVSGAIDTQYF
TRBV7-9,CASSSGQGGEKLFF
TRBV6-6,CASNPGQGAEKLFF
TRBV4-3,CASSLGSGRTGDTQYF
TRBV5-1,CANGLAGDYNEQFF
TRBV6-5,CASREGFIGYTF
TRBV5-1,CASSLAGGNEKLFF
TRBV5-4,CASSLAGGRNNEQFF
TRBV7-2,CASSQDRGDHYGYTF
TRBV9,CASSVGDSRDEQYF
TRBV5-4,CASSLWRGGPDTQYF
TRBV7-8,CASSLVTENSPLHF
TRBV5-1,CASSYTGGAYEQYF
TRBV10-1,CANTVTSGVYNEQFF
TRBV9,CASSERDNYEQYF
TRBV7-2,CASSSPGLAGGQGQETQYF
TRBV6-5,CAAARGQGYNEQFF